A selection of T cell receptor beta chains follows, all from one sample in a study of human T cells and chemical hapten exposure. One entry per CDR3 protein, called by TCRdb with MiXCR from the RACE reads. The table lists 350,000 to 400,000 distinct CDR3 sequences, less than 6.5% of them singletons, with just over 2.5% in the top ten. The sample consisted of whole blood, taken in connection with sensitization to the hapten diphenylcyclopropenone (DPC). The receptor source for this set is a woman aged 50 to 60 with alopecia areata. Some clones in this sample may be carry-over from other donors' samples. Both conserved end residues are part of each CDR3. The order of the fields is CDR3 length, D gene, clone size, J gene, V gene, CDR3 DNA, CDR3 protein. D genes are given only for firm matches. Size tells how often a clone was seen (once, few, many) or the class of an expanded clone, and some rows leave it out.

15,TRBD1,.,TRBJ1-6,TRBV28,TGTGCCAGCAGTCCCATGGACAGGGCGGGTTCACCCCTCCACTTT,CASSPMDRAGSPLHF
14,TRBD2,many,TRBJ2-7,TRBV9,TGTGCCAGCAGCCCCCCGGGACTAGCGGGAGAGCAGTACTTC,CASSPPGLAGEQYF
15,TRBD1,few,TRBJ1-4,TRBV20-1,TGCAGTGCTAGAGATCCGGGACAGCGGGATCGAAAACTGTTTTTT,CSARDPGQRDRKLFF
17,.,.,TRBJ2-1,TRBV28,TGTGCCAGCAGTTTATTACCGGGCGCGAGGAACTACAATGAGCAGTTCTTC,CASSLLPGARNYNEQFF
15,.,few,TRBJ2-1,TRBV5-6,TGTGCCAGCAGCCCCCCGAGGACGACCTACAATGAGCAGTTCTTC,CASSPPRTTYNEQFF
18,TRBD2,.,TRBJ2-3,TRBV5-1,TGCGCCAGCAGCTTGAAGGCTAGCGGGGGCCCAAGCACAGATACGCAGTATTTT,CASSLKASGGPSTDTQYF
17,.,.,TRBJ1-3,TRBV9,TGTGCCAGCAGCGTAGGGTCTGTCGGGCCATCTGGAAACACCATATATTTT,CASSVGSVGPSGNTIYF
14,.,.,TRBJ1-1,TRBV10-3,TGTGCCATCAGTAGTACAGGAGGAAGCACTGAAGCTTTCTTT,CAISSTGGSTEAFF
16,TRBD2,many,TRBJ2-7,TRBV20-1,TGCAGTGCTAGACCTCTACTAGCGGGAGTAACCTACGAGCAGTACTTC,CSARPLLAGVTYEQYF
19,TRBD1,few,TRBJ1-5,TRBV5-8,TGTGCCAGCAGCTTAAAACCGGGACAGGGATACTATAGCAATCAGCCCCAGCATTTT,CASSLKPGQGYYSNQPQHF
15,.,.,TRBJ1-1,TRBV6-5,TGTGCCAGCAGTTACTCTACGGTAATGAACACTGAAGCTTTCTTT,CASSYSTVMNTEAFF
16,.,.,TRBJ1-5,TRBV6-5,TGTGCCAGCAGCCCTTGGACGGACTCTAGCAATCAGCCCCAGCATTTT,CASSPWTDSSNQPQHF
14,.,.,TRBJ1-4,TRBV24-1,TGTGCCACTACCTGGGAAACGGTTAATGAAAAACTGTTTTTT,CATTWETVNEKLFF
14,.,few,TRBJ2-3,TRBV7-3,TGTGCCAGCAGCTTACAGGGGGGCCAGGATACGCAGTATTTT,CASSLQGGQDTQYF
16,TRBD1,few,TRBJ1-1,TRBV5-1,TGCGCCAGCAGCTTGGACTCCCCAACAGGGGGGACTGAAGCTTTCTTT,CASSLDSPTGGTEAFF
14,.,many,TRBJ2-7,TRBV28,TGTGCCAGCAGTTTTGGGCAGCCCTCCTACGAGCAGTACTTC,CASSFGQPSYEQYF
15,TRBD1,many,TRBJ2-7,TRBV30,TGTGCCTGGAGTGTACCGGGACAGGGTTCCTACGAGCAGTACTTC,CAWSVPGQGSYEQYF
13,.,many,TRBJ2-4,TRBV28,TGTGCCAGCAGGAAGGTAGCCAAAAACATTCAGTACTTC,CASRKVAKNIQYF
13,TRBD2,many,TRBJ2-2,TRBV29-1,TGCAGCGTTGAGAGGACTAGCACCGGGGAGCTGTTTTTT,CSVERTSTGELFF
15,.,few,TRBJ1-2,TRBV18,TGTGCCAGCTCACCTACCAGGGCCGGGGGCTATGGCTACACCTTC,CASSPTRAGGYGYTF
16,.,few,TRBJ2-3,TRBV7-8,TGTGCCAGCAGCTTAGGGCCTAAACTCTCTGGAGATACGCAGTATTTT,CASSLGPKLSGDTQYF
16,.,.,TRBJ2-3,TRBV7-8,TGTGCCAGCAGGAACTTTCAGTTTGGGGGCACAGATACGCAGTATTTT,CASRNFQFGGTDTQYF
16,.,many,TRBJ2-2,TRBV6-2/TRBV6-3,TGTGCCAGCAGTTACCTGGGGCAGCGTGGGACCGGGGAGCTGTTTTTT,CASSYLGQRGTGELFF
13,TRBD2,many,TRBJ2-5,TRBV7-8,TGTGCCAGCAGCTACCGGGGAGGGGAGACCCAGTACTTC,CASSYRGGETQYF
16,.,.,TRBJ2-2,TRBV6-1,TGTGCCAGCAGTGAAAGGGTTCTAGTAGAGAACGGGGAGCTGTTTTTT,CASSERVLVENGELFF
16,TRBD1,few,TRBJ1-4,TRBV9,TGTGCCAGCAGCGAGGGACAGGGGTTTGCTAATGAAAAACTGTTTTTT,CASSEGQGFANEKLFF
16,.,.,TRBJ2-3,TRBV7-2,TGTGCCAGCAGCTTAACTAACACAGGAGGGGCAGATACGCAGTATTTT,CASSLTNTGGADTQYF
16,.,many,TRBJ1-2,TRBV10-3,TGTGCCATCAGTGAGTCTGGCGGGGGGCAGGCCTATGGCTACACCTTC,CAISESGGGQAYGYTF
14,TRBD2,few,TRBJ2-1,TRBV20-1,TGCAGTGCTAACCGGGGGGAGACCTACAATGAGCAGTTCTTC,CSANRGETYNEQFF